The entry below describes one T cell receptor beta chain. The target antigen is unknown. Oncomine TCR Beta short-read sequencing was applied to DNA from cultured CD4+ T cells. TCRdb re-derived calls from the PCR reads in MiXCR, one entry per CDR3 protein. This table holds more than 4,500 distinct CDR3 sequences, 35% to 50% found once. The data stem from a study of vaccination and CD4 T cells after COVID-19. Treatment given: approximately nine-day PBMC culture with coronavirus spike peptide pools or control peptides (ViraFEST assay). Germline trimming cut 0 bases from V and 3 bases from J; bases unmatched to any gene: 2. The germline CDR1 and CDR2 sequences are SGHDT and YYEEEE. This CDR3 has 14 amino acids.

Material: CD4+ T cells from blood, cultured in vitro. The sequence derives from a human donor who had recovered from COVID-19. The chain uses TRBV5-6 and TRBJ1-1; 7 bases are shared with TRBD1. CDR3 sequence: CASSLETGYTEAFF. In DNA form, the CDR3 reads TGTGCCAGCAGCTTGGAGACAGGGTACACTGAAGCTTTCTTT.